These 14 T cell receptor beta chains were sequenced from one sample in a study of T cells in Graves' hyperthyroidism and ophthalmopathy. Authors of the study amplified TCR beta CDR3 regions from RNA transcripts. The HTBI primer set drove a first-round RT-PCR of the TCR CDR3. TCRdb reanalysed the multiplex PCR reads using MiXCR and keeps one entry per CDR3 protein. The table includes hundreds of thousands of distinct CDR3 sequences, roughly 15% detected once. The sample consisted of blood. Source of these receptors: a woman between 50 and 59 years old with Graves' ophthalmopathy.

This clonotype appeared many times. The chain's CDR3 is CASIGGTGGVEQYF. Here the CDR3 DNA reads TGTGCCAGCATTGGAGGGACAGGGGGGGTCGAGCAGTACTTC. The chain employs TRBV6-1 and TRBJ2-7; 11 positions match TRBD1. In germline, CDR1 is MNHNS, CDR2 SASEGT. J gave up 6 bases and V 7 bases, and 8 bases lay outside the gene matches. The length of the CDR3 is 14 residues.

The sample holds many counts of this clonotype. The genes are TRBV5-1 and TRBJ2-1, with TRBD2 identical over 9 bases. Germline trimming cut 2 bases from V and 9 bases from J; bases unmatched to any gene: 12. Germline lookup yields CDR1 SGHRS and CDR2 YFSETQ. The CDR3 loop spans 16 amino acids. Here the CDR3 DNA reads TGCGCCAGCAGCTTACCGTTAGCGGGAGATACCGGTGAGCAGTTCTTC. Translating it yields CASSLPLAGDTGEQFF.

This clonotype was observed a few times. The chain carries TRBV14 and TRBJ2-1; a possible D gene is TRBD2 (5 bases). The germline V gene has CDR1 SGHDN and CDR2 FVKESK. The CDR3 covers 13 residues. The V and J ends lost 1 base and 8 bases respectively, with 9 bases between them. Here the CDR3 reads CASSQGLAYEQFF. The CDR3 DNA reads as TGTGCCAGCAGCCAAGGTCTAGCCTATGAGCAGTTCTTC.

The chain is built from TRBV4-3 and TRBJ1-1, with a possible D match to TRBD1 (6 bases). This CDR3 has 13 residues. V was cut by 0 bases and J by 9 bases, with 11 bases left in between. Germline assignment: CDR1 LGHNA and CDR2 YSLEER. The chain's CDR3 is CASSQEIQGQAFF. The CDR3 DNA reads TGCGCCAGCAGCCAAGAAATACAGGGTCAAGCTTTCTTT.

The V and J genes are TRBV19 and TRBJ2-3; 8 positions match TRBD2. The trim removed 7 bases at V and 4 bases at J, leaving 7 bases unmatched. Germline CDR1 LNHDA, CDR2 SQIVND (reference sequence). The CDR3 has 14 amino acids. CDR3 DNA: TGTGCCAGTAACCGCGGGAGGATTGCAGATACGCAGTATTTT. Translation gives CASNRGRIADTQYF.

This clonotype was detected ten times or more. In DNA, the CDR3 is TGTGCCAGCAGTTTAGGGGCAGCAGGGTACACCGGGGAGCTGTTTTTT. Encoded protein: CASSLGAAGYTGELFF. J is TRBJ2-2 and V is TRBV12-3 or TRBV12-4; tentatively, D is TRBD1 (5 bases). Trimming removed 1 base from V and 3 bases from J, with 12 bases in between. This CDR3 has 16 amino acids.

This clonotype was observed many times. V and J are TRBV20-1 and TRBJ2-5, with D unclear. The CDR3 loop spans 10 amino acids. V was pared by 3 bases and J by 6 bases, with 5 bases between. Germline CDR1 and CDR2: DFQATT and SNEGSKA (reference sequence). DNA of the CDR3: TGCAGTGCTAGTATAAAGACCCAGTACTTC. Its protein is CSASIKTQYF.

This chain uses TRBV7-9 with TRBJ2-5; 12 bases are a match to TRBD2. This CDR3 spans 15 amino acids. Germline V CDR1 and CDR2: SEHNR, FQNEAQ (reference sequence). The V segment lost 6 bases and the J segment 5 bases; nucleotides outside the gene matches: 7. The CDR3 DNA sequence: TGTGCCAGCAGACTAGCGGGAGGCCGGGGTGAGACCCAGTACTTC. This encodes CASRLAGGRGETQYF.

In regard to this clonotype: A clone one base away is much larger, so this may be a read error. V usage is TRBV12-3 or TRBV12-4 and J usage is TRBJ2-1; D may be TRBD2 (7 bases). This CDR3 has 16 residues. CDR3 in DNA: TGTGCCAGCAGCCGCCCTGTAGGGGGGGTCCTCAATGGGCAGTTCTTC. Protein product: CASSRPVGGVLNGQFF.

Many counts were recorded for this clonotype. The chain has TRBV24-1 and TRBJ2-3; TRBD2 might be the D (6 bases). Germline values: CDR1 KGHDR, CDR2 SFDVKD. Trimming left V 6 bases short and J 5 bases short, with 23 bases between. This CDR3 spans 17 amino acids. DNA of the CDR3: TGTGCCACCAGTCCCGGGGCAACGTCCCGGGGGAGAGATACGCAGTATTTT. This codes for CATSPGATSRGRDTQYF.

This clonotype appeared many times. The chain combines TRBV12-3 or TRBV12-4 with TRBJ1-1; D not certain. This CDR3 is 14 amino acids long. The germline V and J ends were trimmed by 2 bases and 1 base, with 8 bases remaining between them. CDR3: CASSLPLPNTEAFF. As DNA, the CDR3 is TGTGCCAGCAGTTTACCCTTGCCGAACACTGAAGCTTTCTTT.

This clonotype was seen at least ten times. The J gene is TRBJ2-3, the V gene TRBV12-3 or TRBV12-4; D possibly corresponds to TRBD2 (6 bases). The CDR3 contains 16 residues. The V end was cut by 8 bases, the J end by 0 bases, with 18 bases between. CDR3: CASSKAGPVSTDTQYF. For the CDR3, the DNA is TGTGCCAGCTCGAAAGCGGGTCCTGTTAGCACAGATACGCAGTATTTT.

The V call is TRBV18, the J call TRBJ2-1; 7 positions match TRBD1. CDR3 length: 15 amino acids. With 1 base clipped from V and 7 bases from J, the junction kept 7 bases outside the gene matches. Germline V gene lookup returns CDR1 KGHSH and CDR2 LQKENI. CDR3 region: CASSPQGASRNEQFF. Written as DNA, the CDR3 is TGTGCCAGCTCACCACAGGGGGCGAGCAGAAATGAGCAGTTCTTC.

With regard to this clonotype: This may come from a read error, since a much larger clone is one base off. V usage is TRBV7-3 and J usage is TRBJ2-3; D assignment may be TRBD1 or TRBD2 (5 bases each). The CDR3 is made up of 15 amino acids. The germline CDR1 and CDR2 sequences are SGHTA and FQGTGA. The V gene lost 2 bases and the J gene lost 5 bases, with 14 bases spanning the gap. The DNA of the CDR3 is TGTGCCAGCAGCTTACGGGGACGGGGCATAGATACGCAGTATTTT. The encoded protein is CASSLRGRGIDTQYF.